This T cell receptor beta chain was sequenced in a study of blood T cell repertoires in COVID-19. Study overall: T cells, B-cell-depleted T cells, or PBMCs provided the cDNA or gDNA that served as material.

Source study methods: The assay estimated nucleated cells by amplifying reference gene primers. Clones were read by immunoSEQ multiplex PCR, and TCRdb kept only the in-frame ones, dropping some. D and trimming come from the DNA, and the V and J calls and clone size come from that table. The table has about 190,000 clones, about four fifths seen once; the top ten hold 5.1%. The junction had 3 bases not matched to a gene; V was cut back by 4 bases and J by 3 bases. CDR3 length: 15 residues. Germline-derived CDR1 and CDR2 are SEHNR and FQNEAQ (reference sequence). The sequence came from a woman between 65 and 79 years old with active or convalescent COVID-19. The specimen was peripheral blood. The chain recombines TRBV7-9 with TRBJ2-1; 10 bases align to TRBD2. The DNA of the CDR3 is TGTGCCAGCAGCTCGGGACTAGCGCTCTACAATGAGCAGTTCTTC. Amino acid sequence: CASSSGLALYNEQFF.